This TCR beta chain was sequenced in a study of glioma-infiltrating T cells after dendritic cell vaccination. The V gene's germline CDR1 is SGHNT and CDR2 YENEEA. The CDR3 loop spans 13 amino acids. The V end was cut by 3 bases, the J end by 2 bases, with 8 bases between. The data were produced by immunoSEQ multiplex PCR, yet TCRdb's version contains in-frame clones alone and is incomplete. The table lists about 99,000 clones, 75% to 85% of them singletons. This clone has a handful of counts. This rearrangement joins TRBV11-3 to TRBJ2-7, with no clear D. The source of this sequence is a human donor with glioblastoma. The source was blood, collected before dendritic cell vaccination. CDR3 protein: CASSLYSPYEQYF. DNA of the CDR3: TGTGCCAGCAGCTTGTACAGCCCCTACGAGCAGTACTTC.